This TCR beta chain was retrieved from a study of response to subunit inactivated influenza vaccine. Study observations and caveats: Authors suggested few new T cells are recruited by each seasonal influenza vaccination.

TCRdb processed the RT-PCR reads anew with MiXCR; each CDR3 protein has one entry. The profile shows some 800,000 distinct CDR3 sequences, around 20% of them singletons. This clonotype was seen many times. Its antigen remains unknown. The specimen was PBMCs from blood, collected approximately 5 days after vaccination. The source is a man in his fifties who received an inactivated influenza vaccine.

DNA for the CDR3: TGCGCCAGCAGCTTGGATCGGGCAGATACGCAGTATTTT. As protein: CASSLDRADTQYF. The chain combines TRBV5-1 with TRBJ2-3, with no clear D. CDR3 length: 13 amino acids. The germline V and J ends were trimmed by 0 bases and 4 bases, with 6 bases remaining between them. Germline V gene data show CDR1 as SGHRS and CDR2 as YFSETQ.